Below, one TCR beta chain is given with its context. Its cognate antigen is unknown. The CDR3 runs 13 residues. The V and J ends lost 8 bases and 12 bases, in that order; junction bases with no gene match: 9. Germline V gene sequence: CDR1 SNHLY, CDR2 FYNNEI. The data are from a study of cytomegalovirus exposure and HLA in healthy donors. Data came from immunoSEQ multiplex PCR; TCRdb stores just in-frame clones and leaves some out. Found here are 150,000 to 200,000 clones, 65% to 90% of them singletons; the top ten hold around 2%. General study points: Cytomegalovirus-associated status was assigned to about 180 TCR beta chains.

The chain employs TRBV2 and TRBJ2-1, with 11 bases that match TRBD2. Sequenced material: PBMCs. This receptor was obtained from a woman aged 18-35 years in good health and CMV-seronegative. The DNA of the CDR3 is TGTGCCAGCCGGACTAGCGGGTTTATGTGGCAGTTCTTC. It encodes CASRTSGFMWQFF.